This T cell receptor beta chain was identified in a study of Tregs in tolerant kidney transplant recipients. Unstimulated regulatory T cells (CD4+CD25+CD127-), CD4+CD25- non-regulatory cells, CD4 and CD8 cells were FACS-sorted from thawed PBMCs. Clones were read by immunoSEQ multiplex PCR, and TCRdb kept only the in-frame ones, dropping some. The sample contains about 83,000 clones, roughly 98% of which appear only once. CDR1 and CDR2 from the germline V gene are LGHNA and YSLEER. V was pared by 4 bases and J by 7 bases, with 16 bases between. The CDR3 runs to 14 residues. As concerns this clone: Its antigen remains unidentified.

Study-wide findings and caveats: Antigen-driven expansion was suggested because donor-specific Tregs expanded more than all Tregs in tolerant patients. Biological reproducibility was not directly addressed in this study. Nucleotide sequences could not be compared across some patients' samples due to primer changes.

This sample comprised CD4+ T cells from blood, obtained before the transplant. The chain couples TRBV4-3 to TRBJ1-2; D is uncertain. The clonotype originates from a human donor who received a combined kidney and bone marrow transplant. In nucleotides, the CDR3 is TGCGCCAGCAGCCCGCGATCGCGGGTAGGTGGCTACACCTTC. This sequence encodes CASSPRSRVGGYTF.